These 28 T cell receptor beta chains were all obtained from the same sample, sequenced in a study of cytomegalovirus exposure and HLA in healthy donors. The PCR made use of 60 Vbeta and 13 Jbeta primers. The table came from immunoSEQ multiplex PCR; TCRdb's copy has only in-frame clones and leaves some out. The repertoire holds about 200,000 clones, around four fifths seen once, with 2.7% in the top ten. Sequenced input: PBMCs. The receptors come from a woman between 40 and 55 years old in good health and CMV-seronegative.

The table lists this clone with a count of one. The chain couples TRBV10-2 to TRBJ2-1; 9 nucleotides agree with TRBD2. With 11 bases clipped from V and 4 bases from J, the junction kept 6 bases outside the gene matches. The CDR3 totals 13 residues. Germline assignment: CDR1 WSHSY and CDR2 SAAADI. CDR3 residues: CAGSGGRYNEQFF. The CDR3 nucleotides read TGCGCCGGTAGCGGGGGCCGATACAATGAGCAGTTCTTC.

This rearrangement joins TRBV7-3 to TRBJ2-6; 8 nucleotides line up with TRBD2. Germline V gene sequence: CDR1 SGHTA, CDR2 FQGTGA. This CDR3 region has 19 residues. After removal of 5 bases from V and 0 bases from J, the junction contained 12 bases not matched to a gene. This chain's CDR3 is CASSQPGGGSSSGANVLTF. CDR3 in DNA: TGTGCCAGCAGCCAACCGGGGGGGGGTTCTTCCTCTGGGGCCAACGTCCTGACTTTC.

V gene TRBV4-2 combines with J gene TRBJ2-6; D is unclear. CDR3 length equals 17 residues. CDR1 is LGHNA, CDR2 YNFKEQ, per germline. V lost 0 bases and J lost 0, with 9 bases in between. CDR3 bases: TGTGCCAGCAGCCAAGATCTTGTCCGCTCTGGGGCCAACGTCCTGACTTTC. Protein sequence: CASSQDLVRSGANVLTF.

This rearrangement joins TRBV29-1 to TRBJ2-1; a possible D gene is TRBD1 (7 bases). V was clipped by 5 bases and J by 4 bases, with 15 bases between them. CDR1 SQVTM and CDR2 ANQGSEA come from the germline V gene. The CDR3 has 14 residues. The CDR3: CSVSRGTDYNEQFF. CDR3 nucleotides: TGCAGCGTTTCACGGGGGACAGATTACAATGAGCAGTTCTTC.

This clone was seen only once. The CDR3 DNA sequence: TGTGCCAGCAGCGCACAGGGAGGGAGGGGAAATGAGCAGTTCTTC. It specifies CASSAQGGRGNEQFF. The rearrangement uses TRBV7-3 and TRBJ2-1, with D maybe TRBD2 (7 bases). Germline CDR1 and CDR2: SGHTA and FQGTGA. There are 15 residues in the CDR3. The V end lost 5 bases, the J end lost 7 bases, and 18 bases lay between the germline ends. The complete variable domain, with remaining parts taken from reference TRBV7-3 and TRBJ2-1, reads GAGVSQTPSNKVTEKGKYVELRCDPISGHTALYWYRQSLGQGPEFLIYFQGTGAADDSGLPNDRFFAVRPEGSVSTLKIQRTERGDSAVYLCASSAQGGRGNEQFFGPGTRLTVL.

The chain is built from TRBV7-8 and TRBJ2-7, with TRBD2 identical over 9 bases. J was trimmed by 4 bases and V by 3 bases; bases with no gene match: 10. This CDR3 is 16 amino acids long. Germline values: CDR1 SGHVS, CDR2 FQNEAQ. In DNA form, the CDR3 reads TGTGCCAGCAGCTTTCGGTCGGCTAGCGGGACTTACGAGCAGTACTTC. Amino acid sequence: CASSFRSASGTYEQYF.

This clone was recorded only once. Mismatch with germline at one junction end may stem from a read error. The identical CDR3 is also encoded by other nucleotide sequences in the sample. The chain has TRBV7-3 and TRBJ1-1; D may be TRBD1 (5 bases). CDR3 length equals 13 residues. Germline V lookup: CDR1 SGHTA, CDR2 FQGTGA. The DNA of the CDR3 is TGTGCTAGCAGCCCTGACAGTAGTACTGAAGCTTTCTTT. It encodes CASSPDSSTEAFF. Full variable domain (missing parts from reference TRBV7-3 and TRBJ1-1): GAGVSQTPSNKVTEKGKYVELRCDPISGHTALYWYRQSLGQGPEFLIYFQGTGAADDSGLPNDRFFAVRPEGSVSTLKIQRTERGDSAVYLCASSPDSSTEAFFGQGTRLTVV.

This clone was detected a few times. The V and J genes are TRBV6-1 and TRBJ2-6, with TRBD1 as a possible D gene (5 bases). The germline gives CDR1 MNHNS, CDR2 SASEGT. V was cut by 1 base and J by 0 bases, with 7 bases left in between. CDR3 length equals 16 residues. The CDR3 region is CASSEETASGANVLTF. The CDR3 DNA follows: TGTGCCAGCAGTGAAGAGACAGCCTCTGGGGCCAACGTCCTGACTTTC.

The rearrangement joins TRBV27 to TRBJ1-2; the match to TRBD1 covers 7 bases. The germline gives CDR1 MNHEY, CDR2 SMNVEV (reference sequence). The CDR3 has 14 amino acids. V dropped 2 bases and J dropped 4; count of bases not matched to a gene: 4. The CDR3 spells CASSLQGVGYGYTF. CDR3 in DNA: TGTGCCAGCAGTTTACAGGGGGTCGGCTATGGCTACACCTTC.

The chain carries TRBV7-9 and TRBJ1-1; D gene unclear. Germline V gene data show CDR1 as SEHNR and CDR2 as FQNEAQ (reference sequence). CDR3 size: 17 residues. V lost 5 bases and J lost 3, with 22 bases in between. The CDR3, as DNA: TGTGCCAGCAGCCCGGATGGCGAACAGTCGGATCACACTGAAGCTTTCTTT. Protein product: CASSPDGEQSDHTEAFF.

This chain joins TRBV5-1 and TRBJ2-6; 7 positions agree with TRBD1. The CDR3 runs to 16 residues. Unmatched junction bases numbered 7, after V lost 4 bases and J lost 3 bases. From germline, CDR1 is SGHRS and CDR2 YFSETQ. Here the CDR3 DNA reads TGCGCCAGCAGCATTATGACAGGGTATGGGGCCAACGTCCTGACTTTC. Translating gives CASSIMTGYGANVLTF.

The chain is built from TRBV10-3 and TRBJ2-5; 7 bases map to TRBD2. The CDR3 is 11 amino acids. Germline V CDR1 and CDR2: ENHRY, SYGVKD. The J segment lost 5 bases and the V segment lost 8 bases, leaving 2 bases of the junction unmatched. CDR3 region: CAIGGGETQYF. DNA for the CDR3: TGTGCCATCGGGGGAGGGGAGACCCAGTACTTC.

The chain links TRBV27 to TRBJ2-7, with D perhaps matching TRBD1 (5 bases). The CDR3 loop spans 14 amino acids. CDR1 MNHEY and CDR2 SMNVEV come from the germline V gene (reference sequence). Trimming took 5 bases from V and 4 from J, leaving 15 bases between them. This CDR3 reads CASSPSGSYYEQYF. CDR3 nucleotide sequence: TGTGCCAGCAGTCCATCAGGGTCCTATTACGAGCAGTACTTC.

The genes are TRBV7-9 and TRBJ2-2; D remains unclear. V was pared by 1 base and J by 1 base, with 4 bases between. This CDR3 contains 14 residues. The germline gives CDR1 SEHNR, CDR2 FQNEAQ (reference sequence). CDR3: CASSLEQNTGELFF. CDR3 in DNA: TGTGCCAGCAGCTTAGAACAGAACACCGGGGAGCTGTTTTTT.

The sample holds a few counts of this clone. The J gene is TRBJ1-2, the V gene TRBV29-1, with 9 bases aligning to TRBD1. With 1 base clipped from V and 8 bases from J, the junction kept 11 bases outside the gene matches. The germline gives CDR1 SQVTM, CDR2 ANQGSEA. This CDR3 contains 15 residues. CDR3 residues: CSVEGGTGGAWGYTF. In DNA, the CDR3 is TGCAGCGTTGAAGGGGGAACAGGGGGCGCTTGGGGCTACACCTTC. The full variable domain, completed using reference TRBV29-1 and TRBJ1-2, is SAVISQKPSRDICQRGTSLTIQCQVDSQVTMMFWYRQQPGQSLTLIATANQGSEATYESGFVIDKFPISRPNLTFSTLTVSNMSPEDSSIYLCSVEGGTGGAWGYTFGSGTRLTVV.

The chain combines TRBV6-1 with TRBJ1-2; TRBD1 aligns across 8 bases. Germline trimming cut 8 bases from V and 5 bases from J; bases unmatched to any gene: 7. Looked up from germline, CDR1 is MNHNS and CDR2 is SASEGT. The CDR3 has 13 residues. In DNA form, the CDR3 reads TGTGCCAGCTACAGGGGGGGATGGTATGGCTACACCTTC. Translation gives CASYRGGWYGYTF.

This clone has only a few counts. The gene calls are TRBV28 and TRBJ1-4; 7 bases agree with TRBD1. Per germline, CDR1 MDHEN and CDR2 SYDVKM. V dropped 3 bases and J dropped 6; count of bases not matched to a gene: 10. This CDR3 region has 16 residues. CDR3 sequence (DNA): TGTGCCAGCAGTTTCACGGACAGGAAGACTCATGAAAAACTGTTTTTT. It yields the protein CASSFTDRKTHEKLFF.

J is TRBJ1-6 and V is TRBV5-6; 8 bases agree with TRBD1. The CDR3 consists of 16 residues. Germline values: CDR1 SGHDT, CDR2 YYEEEE. V gave up 4 bases and J gave up 7 bases; unmatched junction bases: 10. The CDR3 nucleotides read TGTGCCAGCAGCGAAGACCAGGGGGCACGGAATTCACCCCTCCACTTT. Translation gives CASSEDQGARNSPLHF. The variable domain in full, completed from reference TRBV5-6 and TRBJ1-6, reads DAGVTQSPTHLIKTRGQQVTLRCSPKSGHDTVSWYQQALGQGPQFIFQYYEEEERQRGNFPDRFSGHQFPNYSSELNVNALLLGDSALYLCASSEDQGARNSPLHFGNGTRLTVT.

CDR3 nucleotides: TGTGCCAGTAGTCCAAGGGCGGGGCGGTCGGGGTACGAGCAGTACTTC. Translating it yields CASSPRAGRSGYEQYF. The chain is built from TRBV19 and TRBJ2-7; D may be TRBD2 (6 bases). The V gene lost 5 bases and the J gene lost 4 bases, with 21 bases spanning the gap. The CDR3 is made up of 16 amino acids. The germline gives CDR1 LNHDA, CDR2 SQIVND (reference sequence).

V and J are TRBV5-1 and TRBJ2-1; 12 nucleotides line up with TRBD2. There are 19 residues in the CDR3. Looked up from germline, CDR1 is SGHRS and CDR2 is YFSETQ. J was trimmed by 5 bases and V by 4 bases; bases with no gene match: 16. The CDR3 nucleotides read TGCGCCAGCAGCCTGCGGGGGACTAGCGGGTCATACCCACACAATGAGCAGTTCTTC. This gives the protein CASSLRGTSGSYPHNEQFF.

This clone has more than one count but fewer than ten. The gene calls are TRBV7-2 and TRBJ2-3; 14 positions agree with TRBD2. The CDR3 has 18 residues. Unmatched junction bases numbered 9, after V lost 6 bases and J lost 1 base. Germline V lookup: CDR1 SGHTA, CDR2 FQGNSA. CDR3 amino acids: CASRPRLAGGPGTDTQYF. DNA for the CDR3: TGTGCCAGCAGACCGAGACTAGCGGGAGGGCCGGGCACAGATACGCAGTATTTT. Based on the CDR3 plus reference TRBV7-2 and TRBJ2-3, the full variable domain is GAGVSQSPSNKVTEKGKDVELRCDPISGHTALYWYRQSLGQGLEFLIYFQGNSAPDKSGLPSDRFSAERTGGSVSTLTIQRTQQEDSAVYLCASRPRLAGGPGTDTQYFGPGTRLTVL.

Here the CDR3 DNA reads TGTGCCAGCAGAAAGGGACAGGGTCTTTACCAGCCCCAGCATTTT. Protein: CASRKGQGLYQPQHF. This sequence joins TRBV27 and TRBJ1-5; 9 bases agree with TRBD1. J lost 7 bases, V lost 6 bases, and 10 bases had no gene match. Germline CDR1 and CDR2: MNHEY and SMNVEV (reference sequence). This CDR3 contains 15 residues.

The CDR3 sequence is CASSETGTSYNEQFF. The CDR3 region has the DNA TGCGCCAGCAGTGAAACCGGGACAAGCTACAATGAGCAGTTCTTC. The chain carries TRBV10-1 and TRBJ2-1; D possibly corresponds to TRBD1 (6 bases). Trimming took off 3 bases at V and 3 bases at J, with 12 bases between the two ends. The CDR3 covers 15 residues. Germline V gene data show CDR1 as WNHNN and CDR2 as SYGVQD (reference sequence).

The CDR3 protein is CASSAEGYEQYF. DNA of the CDR3: TGCGCCAGCAGCGCTGAGGGCTACGAGCAGTACTTC. V usage is TRBV5-1 and J usage is TRBJ2-7, with a weak D call TRBD2 (5 bases). V was shortened by 4 bases and J by 3 bases, with 8 bases between the two germline ends. Germline CDR1 reads SGHRS; CDR2 reads YFSETQ. This CDR3 has 12 residues.

The CDR3: CASSRQGFYEQYF. The CDR3 bases are TGTGCCAGCAGTCGACAGGGGTTCTACGAGCAGTACTTC. This sequence joins TRBV27 and TRBJ2-7, with 8 bases that match TRBD1. The CDR3 consists of 13 residues. CDR1 MNHEY and CDR2 SMNVEV come from the germline V gene (reference sequence). J was trimmed by 3 bases and V by 5 bases; bases with no gene match: 3.

A few counts support this clone. The chain has TRBV11-2 and TRBJ2-1; 15 bases match TRBD2. The V segment lost 5 bases and the J segment 9 bases; nucleotides outside the gene matches: 8. CDR1 is SGHAT and CDR2 is FQNNGV in the germline V gene. The CDR3 has 16 residues. The CDR3 DNA sequence: TGTGCCAGCAGCCCCATTTGGGGACTAGCGGGAGGTGAGCAGTTCTTC. As protein: CASSPIWGLAGGEQFF.

This clone showed up just a few times. The chain has TRBV12-5 and TRBJ2-5; TRBD1 agrees at 7 bases. Germline CDR1 is LGHNT and CDR2 is FRNRAP. The CDR3 runs to 13 residues. The V gene end was trimmed by 6 bases and the J gene end by 4 bases; junction bases not matched to a gene: 5. CDR3 sequence: CASGYDRAETQYF. In DNA form, the CDR3 reads TGTGCTAGTGGGTACGACAGGGCAGAGACCCAGTACTTC.

The V and J genes are TRBV11-2 and TRBJ2-5, with TRBD2 matching over 11 bases. The CDR3 consists of 18 residues. Germline V gene lookup returns CDR1 SGHAT and CDR2 FQNNGV. J gave up 3 bases and V 2 bases, and 11 bases lay outside the gene matches. DNA of the CDR3: TGTGCCAGCAGCTTATCATCGGGACTAGCGGACTTAGAAGAGACCCAGTACTTC. Translation: CASSLSSGLADLEETQYF.